The table lists the clone carrying this TCR beta chain with many counts. The source of the sample is a study of identical twins. Each CDR3 protein is one row after TCRdb ran MiXCR on the 5' RACE reads. The sample holds 1.5 million to 2 million distinct CDR3 sequences, around 29% seen once. CDR1 is SQVTM, CDR2 ANQGSEA, per germline. The CDR3 is 13 amino acids. V lost 5 bases and J lost 4; bases outside the gene matches: 7. This clonotype was sampled from a newborn girl in good health. The sequencing sample was made of cord blood. V and J are TRBV29-1 and TRBJ2-5, with 7 bases matching TRBD2. The CDR3 reads CSVRGRLGETQYF. The CDR3, as DNA: TGCAGCGTTCGCGGGAGATTGGGAGAGACCCAGTACTTC. Full variable domain (outside the CDR3, taken from reference TRBV29-1 and TRBJ2-5): SAVISQKPSRDICQRGTSLTIQCQVDSQVTMMFWYRQQPGQSLTLIATANQGSEATYESGFVIDKFPISRPNLTFSTLTVSNMSPEDSSIYLCSVRGRLGETQYFGPGTRLLVL.